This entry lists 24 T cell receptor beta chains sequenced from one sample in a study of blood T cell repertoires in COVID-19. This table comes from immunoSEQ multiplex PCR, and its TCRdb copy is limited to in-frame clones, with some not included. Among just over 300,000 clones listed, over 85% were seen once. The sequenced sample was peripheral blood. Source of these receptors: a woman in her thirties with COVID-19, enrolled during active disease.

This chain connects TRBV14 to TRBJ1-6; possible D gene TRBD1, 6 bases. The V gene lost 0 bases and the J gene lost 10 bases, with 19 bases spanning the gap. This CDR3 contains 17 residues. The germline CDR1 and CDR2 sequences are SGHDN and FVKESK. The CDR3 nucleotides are TGTGCCAGCAGCCAAGATCAGGGGCCCTTGTATGTGTCACCCCTCCACTTT. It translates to CASSQDQGPLYVSPLHF.

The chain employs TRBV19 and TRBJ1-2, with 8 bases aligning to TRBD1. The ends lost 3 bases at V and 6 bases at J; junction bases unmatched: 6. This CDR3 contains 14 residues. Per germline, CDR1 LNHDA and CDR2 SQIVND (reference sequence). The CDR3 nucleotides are TGTGCCAGTAGTATTATCGCAGGGGGCGATGGCTACACCTTC. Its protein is CASSIIAGGDGYTF.

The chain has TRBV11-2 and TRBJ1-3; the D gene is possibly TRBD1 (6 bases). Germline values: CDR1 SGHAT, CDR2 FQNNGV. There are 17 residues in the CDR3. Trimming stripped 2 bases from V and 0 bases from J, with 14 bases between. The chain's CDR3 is CASSLLRAGASGNTIYF. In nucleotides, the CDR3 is TGTGCCAGCAGCTTACTCCGGGCGGGGGCCTCTGGAAACACCATATATTTT.

The CDR3 sequence: CAISGQDTGELFF. CDR3 sequence (DNA): TGTGCCATCAGTGGACAGGACACCGGGGAGCTGTTTTTT. The chain has TRBV10-3 and TRBJ2-2; tentatively, D is TRBD1 (6 bases). The CDR3 covers 13 residues. The V gene lost 4 bases and the J gene lost 3 bases, with 6 bases spanning the gap. Looked up from germline, CDR1 is ENHRY and CDR2 is SYGVKD.

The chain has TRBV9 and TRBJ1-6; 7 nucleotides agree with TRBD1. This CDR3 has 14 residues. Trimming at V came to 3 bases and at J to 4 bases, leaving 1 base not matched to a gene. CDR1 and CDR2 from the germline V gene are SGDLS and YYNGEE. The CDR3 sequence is CASSAGQYNSPLHF. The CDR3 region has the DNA TGTGCCAGCAGCGCGGGACAGTATAATTCACCCCTCCACTTT.

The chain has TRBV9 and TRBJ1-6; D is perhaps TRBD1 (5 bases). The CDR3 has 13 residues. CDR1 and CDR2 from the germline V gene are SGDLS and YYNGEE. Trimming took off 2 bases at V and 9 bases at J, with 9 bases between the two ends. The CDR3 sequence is CASSVGGVSPLHF. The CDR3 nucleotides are TGTGCCAGCAGCGTGGGGGGGGTTTCACCCCTCCACTTT.

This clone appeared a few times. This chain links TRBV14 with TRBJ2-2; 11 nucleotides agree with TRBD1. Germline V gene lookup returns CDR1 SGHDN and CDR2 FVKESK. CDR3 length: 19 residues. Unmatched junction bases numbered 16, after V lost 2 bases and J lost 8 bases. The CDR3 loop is CASSQSPPLRDRGKGELFF. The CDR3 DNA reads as TGTGCCAGCAGCCAATCCCCCCCTCTCCGGGACAGGGGGAAGGGGGAGCTGTTTTTT.

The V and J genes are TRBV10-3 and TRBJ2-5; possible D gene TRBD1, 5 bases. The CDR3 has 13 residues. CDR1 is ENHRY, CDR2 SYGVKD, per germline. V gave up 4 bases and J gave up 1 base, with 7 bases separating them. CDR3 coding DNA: TGTGCCATCAGTGGCGACAGCCAAGAGACCCAGTACTTC. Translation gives CAISGDSQETQYF.

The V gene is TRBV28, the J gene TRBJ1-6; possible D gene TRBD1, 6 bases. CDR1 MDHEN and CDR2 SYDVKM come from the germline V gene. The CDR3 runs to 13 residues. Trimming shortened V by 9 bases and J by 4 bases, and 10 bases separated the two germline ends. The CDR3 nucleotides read TGTGCCAGTAAGACAGGATATAATTCACCCCTCCACTTT. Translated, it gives CASKTGYNSPLHF.

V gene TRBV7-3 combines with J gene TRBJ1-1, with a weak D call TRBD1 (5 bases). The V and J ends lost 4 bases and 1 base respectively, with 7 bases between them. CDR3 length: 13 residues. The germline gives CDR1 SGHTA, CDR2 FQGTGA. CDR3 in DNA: TGTGCCAGCAGCTCGCAGGGGAACACTGAAGCTTTCTTT. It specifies CASSSQGNTEAFF.

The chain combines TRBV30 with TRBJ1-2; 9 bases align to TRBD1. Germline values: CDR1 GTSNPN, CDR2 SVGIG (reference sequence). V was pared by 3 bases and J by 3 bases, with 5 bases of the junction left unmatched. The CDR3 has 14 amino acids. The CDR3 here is CAWSGTGRHYGYTF. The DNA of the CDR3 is TGTGCCTGGAGCGGGACAGGGCGGCACTATGGCTACACCTTC.

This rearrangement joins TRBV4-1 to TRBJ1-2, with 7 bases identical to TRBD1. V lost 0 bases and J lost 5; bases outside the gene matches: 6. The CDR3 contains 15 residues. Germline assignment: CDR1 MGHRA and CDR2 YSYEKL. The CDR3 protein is CASSQDPTGTYGYTF. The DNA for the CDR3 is TGCGCCAGCAGCCAAGACCCGACAGGGACGTATGGCTACACCTTC.

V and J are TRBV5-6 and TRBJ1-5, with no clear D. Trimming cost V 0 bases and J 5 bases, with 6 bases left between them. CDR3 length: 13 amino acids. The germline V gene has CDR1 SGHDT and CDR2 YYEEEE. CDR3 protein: CASSLGGYQPQHF. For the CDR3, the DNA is TGTGCCAGCAGCTTGGGCGGGTATCAGCCCCAGCATTTT.

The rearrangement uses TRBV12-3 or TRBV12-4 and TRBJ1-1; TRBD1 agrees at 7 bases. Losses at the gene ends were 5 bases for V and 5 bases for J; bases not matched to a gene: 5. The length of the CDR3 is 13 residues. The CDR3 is CASSLPTGTEAFF. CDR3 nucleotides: TGTGCCAGCAGTCTGCCGACAGGGACTGAAGCTTTCTTT.

Here the CDR3 DNA reads TGTGCCAGCAGCTTGGCCCGACAGATAGGGGAGACCCAGTACTTC. Protein sequence: CASSLARQIGETQYF. The V gene is TRBV5-8, the J gene TRBJ2-5; possible D gene TRBD1, 5 bases. This CDR3 spans 15 amino acids. Germline V gene sequence: CDR1 SGHTS, CDR2 YDEGEE. Trimming took off 0 bases at V and 5 bases at J, with 14 bases between the two ends.

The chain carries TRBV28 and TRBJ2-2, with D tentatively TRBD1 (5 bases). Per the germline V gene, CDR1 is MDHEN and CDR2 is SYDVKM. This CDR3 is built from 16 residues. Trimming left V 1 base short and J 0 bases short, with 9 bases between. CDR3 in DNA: TGTGCCAGCAGTTTATCAAGGGGCGCGAACACCGGGGAGCTGTTTTTT. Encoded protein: CASSLSRGANTGELFF.

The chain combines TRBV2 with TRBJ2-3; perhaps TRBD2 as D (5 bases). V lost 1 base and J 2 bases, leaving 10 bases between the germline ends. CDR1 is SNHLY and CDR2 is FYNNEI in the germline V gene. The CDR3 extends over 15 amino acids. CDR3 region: CASSEERLPTDTQYF. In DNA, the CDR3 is TGTGCCAGCAGTGAAGAGAGACTACCCACAGATACGCAGTATTTT.

The CDR3: CASSQGAGNTIYF. The CDR3, as DNA: TGTGCCAGCAGCCAGGGTGCTGGAAACACCATATATTTT. This sequence joins TRBV11-2 and TRBJ1-3; weak D call: TRBD1 (5 bases). CDR3 length: 13 residues. Germline V CDR1 and CDR2: SGHAT, FQNNGV. V was trimmed by 5 bases and J by 2 bases, leaving 7 bases between them. Using reference TRBV11-2 and TRBJ1-3 for the parts outside the CDR3, the full variable domain is EAGVAQSPRYKIIEKRQSVAFWCNPISGHATLYWYQQILGQGPKLLIQFQNNGVVDDSQLPKDRFSAERLKGVDSTLKIQPAKLEDSAVYLCASSQGAGNTIYFGEGSWLTVV.

The CDR3 DNA reads as TGTGCCAGCAGCCAACCGATGGGGGCGCGGGGCTACACCTTC. Its translation is CASSQPMGARGYTF. V is TRBV7-9 and J is TRBJ1-2, with a weak D call TRBD1 (6 bases). The CDR3 is 14 amino acids. V was shortened by 5 bases and J by 8 bases, with 18 bases between the two germline ends. Germline V gene data show CDR1 as SEHNR and CDR2 as FQNEAQ (reference sequence).

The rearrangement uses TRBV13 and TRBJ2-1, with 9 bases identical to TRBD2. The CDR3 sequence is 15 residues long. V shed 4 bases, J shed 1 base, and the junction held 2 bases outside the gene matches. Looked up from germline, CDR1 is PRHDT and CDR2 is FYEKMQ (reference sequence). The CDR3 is CASSSGLASYNEQFF. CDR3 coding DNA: TGTGCCAGCAGCTCGGGACTAGCTTCCTACAATGAGCAGTTCTTC. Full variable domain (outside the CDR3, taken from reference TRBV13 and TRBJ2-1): AAGVIQSPRHLIKEKRETATLKCYPIPRHDTVYWYQQGPGQDPQFLISFYEKMQSDKGSIPDRFSAQQFSDYHSELNMSSLELGDSALYFCASSSGLASYNEQFFGPGTRLTVL.

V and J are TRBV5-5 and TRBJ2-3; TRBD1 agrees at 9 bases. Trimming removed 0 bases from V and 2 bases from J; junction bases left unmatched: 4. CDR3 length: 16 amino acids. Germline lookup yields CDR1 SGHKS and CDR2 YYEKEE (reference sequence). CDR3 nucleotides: TGTGCCAGCAGCTTGGTACAGGGGGCCCCCACAGATACGCAGTATTTT. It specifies CASSLVQGAPTDTQYF.

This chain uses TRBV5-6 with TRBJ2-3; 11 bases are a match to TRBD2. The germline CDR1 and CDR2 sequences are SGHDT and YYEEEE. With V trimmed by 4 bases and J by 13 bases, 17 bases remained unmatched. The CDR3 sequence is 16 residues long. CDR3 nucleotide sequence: TGTGCCAGCAGCCCCTGGACTAGCGGGCCGTCCGGGGGCAAGTATTTT. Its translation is CASSPWTSGPSGGKYF.

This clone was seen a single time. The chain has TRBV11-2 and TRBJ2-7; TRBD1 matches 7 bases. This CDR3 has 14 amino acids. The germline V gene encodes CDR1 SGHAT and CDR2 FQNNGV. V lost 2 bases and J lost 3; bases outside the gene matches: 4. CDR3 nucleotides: TGTGCCAGCAGCTTATGGGACAGACTCTACGAGCAGTACGTC. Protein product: CASSLWDRLYEQYV.

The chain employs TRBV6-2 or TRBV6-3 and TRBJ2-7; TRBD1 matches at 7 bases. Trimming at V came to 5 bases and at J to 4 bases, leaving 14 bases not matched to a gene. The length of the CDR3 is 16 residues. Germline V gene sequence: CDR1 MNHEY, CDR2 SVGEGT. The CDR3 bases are TGTGCCAGCAGTCGAATCCCCAGGGGGACCCCTTACGAGCAGTACTTC. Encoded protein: CASSRIPRGTPYEQYF.